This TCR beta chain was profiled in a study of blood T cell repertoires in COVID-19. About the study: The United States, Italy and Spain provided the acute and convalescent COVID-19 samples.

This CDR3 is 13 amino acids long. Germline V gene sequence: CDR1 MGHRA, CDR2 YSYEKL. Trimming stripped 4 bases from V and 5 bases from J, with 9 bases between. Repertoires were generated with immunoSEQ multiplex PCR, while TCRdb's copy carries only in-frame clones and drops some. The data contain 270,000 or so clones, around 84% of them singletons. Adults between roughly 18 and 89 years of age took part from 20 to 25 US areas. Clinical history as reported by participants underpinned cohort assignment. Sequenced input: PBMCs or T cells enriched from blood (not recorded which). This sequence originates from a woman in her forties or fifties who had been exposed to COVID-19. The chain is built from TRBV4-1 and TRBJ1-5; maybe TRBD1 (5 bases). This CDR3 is CASSLTVHQPQHF. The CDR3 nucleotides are TGCGCCAGCAGCCTGACAGTTCATCAGCCCCAGCATTTT.